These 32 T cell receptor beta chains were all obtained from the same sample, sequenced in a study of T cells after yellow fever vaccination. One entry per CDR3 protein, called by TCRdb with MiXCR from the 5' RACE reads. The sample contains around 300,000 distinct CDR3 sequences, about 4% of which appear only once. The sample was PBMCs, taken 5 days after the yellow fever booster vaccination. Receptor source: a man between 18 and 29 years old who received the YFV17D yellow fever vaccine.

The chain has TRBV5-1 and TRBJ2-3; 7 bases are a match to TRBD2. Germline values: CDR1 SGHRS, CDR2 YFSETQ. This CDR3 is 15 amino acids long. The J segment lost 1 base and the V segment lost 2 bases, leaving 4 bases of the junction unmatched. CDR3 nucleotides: TGCGCCAGCAGCTTTATTGCGGGGGGCACAGATACGCAGTATTTT. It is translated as CASSFIAGGTDTQYF. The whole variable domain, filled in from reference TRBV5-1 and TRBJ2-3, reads KAGVTQTPRYLIKTRGQQVTLSCSPISGHRSVSWYQQTPGQGLQFLFEYFSETQRNKGNFPGRFSGRQFSNSRSEMNVSTLELGDSALYLCASSFIAGGTDTQYFGPGTRLTVL.

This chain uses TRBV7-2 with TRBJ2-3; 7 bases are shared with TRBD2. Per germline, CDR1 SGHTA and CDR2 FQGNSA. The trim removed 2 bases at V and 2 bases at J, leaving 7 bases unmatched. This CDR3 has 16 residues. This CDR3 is CASSLNGAGVTDTQYF. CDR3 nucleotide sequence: TGTGCCAGCAGCTTAAATGGGGCGGGGGTCACAGATACGCAGTATTTT. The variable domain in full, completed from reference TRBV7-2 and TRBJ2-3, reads GAGVSQSPSNKVTEKGKDVELRCDPISGHTALYWYRQSLGQGLEFLIYFQGNSAPDKSGLPSDRFSAERTGGSVSTLTIQRTQQEDSAVYLCASSLNGAGVTDTQYFGPGTRLTVL.

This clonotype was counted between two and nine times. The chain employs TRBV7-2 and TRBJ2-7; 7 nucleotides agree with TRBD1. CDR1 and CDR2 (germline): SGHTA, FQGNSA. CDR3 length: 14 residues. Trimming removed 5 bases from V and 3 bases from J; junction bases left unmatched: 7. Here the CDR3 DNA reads TGTGCCAGCAGCAATAACAGGGACAGCTACGAGCAGTACTTC. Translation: CASSNNRDSYEQYF.

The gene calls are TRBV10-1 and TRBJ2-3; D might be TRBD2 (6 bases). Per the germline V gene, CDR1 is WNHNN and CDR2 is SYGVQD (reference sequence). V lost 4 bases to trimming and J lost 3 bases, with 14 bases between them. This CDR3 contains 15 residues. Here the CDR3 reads CASSAGELRTDTQYF. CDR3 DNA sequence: TGCGCCAGCAGTGCGGGAGAACTAAGGACAGATACGCAGTATTTT.

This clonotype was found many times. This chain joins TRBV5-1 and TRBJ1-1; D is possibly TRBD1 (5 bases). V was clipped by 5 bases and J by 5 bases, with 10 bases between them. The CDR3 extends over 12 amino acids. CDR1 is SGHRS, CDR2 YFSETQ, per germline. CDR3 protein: CASRLGGTEAFF. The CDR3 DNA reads TGCGCCAGCAGACTGGGGGGTACTGAAGCTTTCTTT.

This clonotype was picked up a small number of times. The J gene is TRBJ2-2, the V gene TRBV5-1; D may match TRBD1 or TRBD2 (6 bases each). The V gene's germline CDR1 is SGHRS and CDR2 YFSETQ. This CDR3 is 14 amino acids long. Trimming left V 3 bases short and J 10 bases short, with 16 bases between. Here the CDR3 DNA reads TGCGCCAGCAGCTCGGGGGCCCGGGCCGCGGAGCTGTTTTTT. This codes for CASSSGARAAELFF.

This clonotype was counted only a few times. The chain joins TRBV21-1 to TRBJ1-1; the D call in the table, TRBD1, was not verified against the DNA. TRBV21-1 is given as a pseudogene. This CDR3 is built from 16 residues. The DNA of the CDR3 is TGTGCCAGCAGCCTGCTAAGGACAGGGAGGGAATCTGAAGCTTTCTTT. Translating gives CASSLLRTGRESEAFF.

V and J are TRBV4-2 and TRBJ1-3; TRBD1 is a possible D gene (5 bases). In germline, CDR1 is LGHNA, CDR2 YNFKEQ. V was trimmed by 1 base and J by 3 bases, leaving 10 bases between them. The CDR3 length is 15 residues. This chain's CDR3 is CASSQGGVLGNTIYF. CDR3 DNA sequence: TGTGCCAGCAGCCAAGGAGGGGTGCTTGGAAACACCATATATTTT.

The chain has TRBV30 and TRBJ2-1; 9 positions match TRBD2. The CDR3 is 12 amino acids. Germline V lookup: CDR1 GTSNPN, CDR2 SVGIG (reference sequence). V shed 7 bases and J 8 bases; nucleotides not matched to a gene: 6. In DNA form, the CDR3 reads TGTGCCTTGAGCGGGGGGCAGCATGAGCAGTTCTTC. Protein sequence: CALSGGQHEQFF.

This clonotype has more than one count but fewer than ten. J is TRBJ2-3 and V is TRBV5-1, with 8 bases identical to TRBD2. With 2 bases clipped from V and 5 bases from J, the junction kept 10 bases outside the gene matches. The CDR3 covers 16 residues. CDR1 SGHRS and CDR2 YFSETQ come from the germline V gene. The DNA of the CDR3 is TGCGCCAGCAGCTTATCCTCAGCGGGGGCAGGAGATACGCAGTATTTT. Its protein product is CASSLSSAGAGDTQYF.

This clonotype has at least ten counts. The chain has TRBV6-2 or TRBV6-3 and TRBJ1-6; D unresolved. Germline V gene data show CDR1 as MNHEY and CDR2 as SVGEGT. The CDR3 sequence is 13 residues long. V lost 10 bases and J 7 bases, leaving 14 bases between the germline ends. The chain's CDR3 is CATGLTLNSPLHF. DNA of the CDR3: TGTGCCACGGGTTTGACTTTAAATTCACCCCTCCACTTT.

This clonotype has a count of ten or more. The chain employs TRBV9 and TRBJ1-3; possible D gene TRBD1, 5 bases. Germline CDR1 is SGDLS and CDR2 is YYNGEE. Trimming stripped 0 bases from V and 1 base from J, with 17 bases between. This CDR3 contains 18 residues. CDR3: CASSVAGGVGESGNTIYF. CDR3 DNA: TGTGCCAGCAGCGTAGCGGGTGGGGTAGGGGAGTCTGGAAACACCATATATTTT. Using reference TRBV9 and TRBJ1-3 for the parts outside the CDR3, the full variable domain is DSGVTQTPKHLITATGQRVTLRCSPRSGDLSVYWYQQSLDQGLQFLIQYYNGEERAKGNILERFSAQQFPDLHSELNLSSLELGDSALYFCASSVAGGVGESGNTIYFGEGSWLTVV.

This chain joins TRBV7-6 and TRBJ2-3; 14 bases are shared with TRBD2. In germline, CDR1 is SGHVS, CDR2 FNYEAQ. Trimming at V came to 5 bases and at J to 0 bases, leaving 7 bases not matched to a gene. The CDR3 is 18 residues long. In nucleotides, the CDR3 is TGTGCCAGCAGCCCATGGACTAGCGGGGGGAGAAGCACAGATACGCAGTATTTT. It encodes CASSPWTSGGRSTDTQYF.

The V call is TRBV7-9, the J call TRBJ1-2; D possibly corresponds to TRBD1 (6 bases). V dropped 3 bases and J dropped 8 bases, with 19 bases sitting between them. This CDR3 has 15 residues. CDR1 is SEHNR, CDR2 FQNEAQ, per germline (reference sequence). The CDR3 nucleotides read TGTGCCAGCAGCTTGTATGTACAGGGCGCAGGAGGCTACACCTTC. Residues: CASSLYVQGAGGYTF.

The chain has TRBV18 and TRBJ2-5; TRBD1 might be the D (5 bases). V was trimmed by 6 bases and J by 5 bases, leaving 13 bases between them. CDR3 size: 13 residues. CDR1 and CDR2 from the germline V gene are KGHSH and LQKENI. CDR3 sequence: CASSPGKEETQYF. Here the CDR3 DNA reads TGTGCCAGCTCCCCAGGGAAGGAGGAGACCCAGTACTTC.

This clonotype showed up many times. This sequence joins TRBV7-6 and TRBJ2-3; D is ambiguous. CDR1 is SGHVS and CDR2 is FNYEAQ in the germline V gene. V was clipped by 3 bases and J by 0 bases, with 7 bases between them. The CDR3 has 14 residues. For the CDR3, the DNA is TGTGCCAGCAGCTTCGGGCGGAGCACAGATACGCAGTATTTT. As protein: CASSFGRSTDTQYF.

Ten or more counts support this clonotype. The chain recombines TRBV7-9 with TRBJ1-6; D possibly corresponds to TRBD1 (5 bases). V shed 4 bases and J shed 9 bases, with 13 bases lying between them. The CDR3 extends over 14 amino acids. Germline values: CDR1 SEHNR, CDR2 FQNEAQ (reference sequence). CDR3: CASSSTDSSSPLHF. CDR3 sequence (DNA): TGTGCCAGCAGCTCCACAGACAGCAGTTCACCCCTCCACTTT.

The CDR3 sequence is CASSPRLAENQETQYF. The DNA for the CDR3 is TGTGCCAGCAGCCCTAGACTAGCGGAAAACCAAGAGACCCAGTACTTC. The chain couples TRBV13 to TRBJ2-5, with 9 bases matching TRBD2. J was trimmed by 0 bases and V by 5 bases; bases with no gene match: 7. The length of the CDR3 is 16 residues. CDR1 PRHDT and CDR2 FYEKMQ come from the germline V gene (reference sequence).

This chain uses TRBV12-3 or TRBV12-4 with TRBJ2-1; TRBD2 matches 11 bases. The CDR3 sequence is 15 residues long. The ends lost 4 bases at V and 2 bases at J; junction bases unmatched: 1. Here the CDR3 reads CASSSSGGPYNEQFF. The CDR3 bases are TGTGCCAGCAGTTCTAGCGGGGGGCCCTACAATGAGCAGTTCTTC.

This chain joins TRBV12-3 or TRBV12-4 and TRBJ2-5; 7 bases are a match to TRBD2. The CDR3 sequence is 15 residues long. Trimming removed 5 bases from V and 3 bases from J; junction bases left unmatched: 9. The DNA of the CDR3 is TGTGCCAGCAGTGGAGGTGGGGCGGGGGAAGAGACCCAGTACTTC. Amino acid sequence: CASSGGGAGEETQYF.

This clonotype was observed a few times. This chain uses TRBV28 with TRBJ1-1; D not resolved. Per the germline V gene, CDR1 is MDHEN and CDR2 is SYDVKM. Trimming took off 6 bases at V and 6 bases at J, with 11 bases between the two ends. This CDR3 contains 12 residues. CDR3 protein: CASRPQDAEAFF. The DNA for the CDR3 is TGTGCCAGCAGGCCGCAGGACGCTGAAGCTTTCTTT.

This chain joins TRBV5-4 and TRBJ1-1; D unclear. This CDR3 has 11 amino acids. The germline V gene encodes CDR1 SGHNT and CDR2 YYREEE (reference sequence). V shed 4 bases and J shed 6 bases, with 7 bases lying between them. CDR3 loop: CASSTVAEAFF. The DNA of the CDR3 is TGTGCCAGCAGCACGGTCGCTGAAGCTTTCTTT.

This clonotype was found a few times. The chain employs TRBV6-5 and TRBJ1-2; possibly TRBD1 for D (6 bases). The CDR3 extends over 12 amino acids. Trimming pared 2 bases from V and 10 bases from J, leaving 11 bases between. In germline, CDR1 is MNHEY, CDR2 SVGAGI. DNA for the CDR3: TGTGCCAGCAGTTACGTGGGGGCCTCCTACACCTTC. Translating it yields CASSYVGASYTF.

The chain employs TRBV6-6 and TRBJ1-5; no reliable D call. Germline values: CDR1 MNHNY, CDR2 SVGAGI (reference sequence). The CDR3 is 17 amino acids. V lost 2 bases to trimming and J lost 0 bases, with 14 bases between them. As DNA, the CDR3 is TGTGCCAGCAGTTACAGGTCCCACGGGGATAGCAATCAGCCCCAGCATTTT. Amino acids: CASSYRSHGDSNQPQHF.

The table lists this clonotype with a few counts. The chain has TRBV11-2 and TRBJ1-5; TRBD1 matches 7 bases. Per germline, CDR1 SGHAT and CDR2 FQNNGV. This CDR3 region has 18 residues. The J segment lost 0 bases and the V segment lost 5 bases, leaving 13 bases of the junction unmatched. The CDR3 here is CASSANPSGQDSNQPQHF. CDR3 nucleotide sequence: TGTGCCAGCAGCGCTAATCCTTCCGGACAGGATAGCAATCAGCCCCAGCATTTT. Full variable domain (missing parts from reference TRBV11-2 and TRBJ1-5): EAGVAQSPRYKIIEKRQSVAFWCNPISGHATLYWYQQILGQGPKLLIQFQNNGVVDDSQLPKDRFSAERLKGVDSTLKIQPAKLEDSAVYLCASSANPSGQDSNQPQHFGDGTRLSIL.

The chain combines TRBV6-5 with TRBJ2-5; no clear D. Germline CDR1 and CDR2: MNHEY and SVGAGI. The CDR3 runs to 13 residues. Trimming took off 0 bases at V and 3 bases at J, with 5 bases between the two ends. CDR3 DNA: TGTGCCAGCAGTTACTCGGGGAAAGAGACCCAGTACTTC. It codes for CASSYSGKETQYF.

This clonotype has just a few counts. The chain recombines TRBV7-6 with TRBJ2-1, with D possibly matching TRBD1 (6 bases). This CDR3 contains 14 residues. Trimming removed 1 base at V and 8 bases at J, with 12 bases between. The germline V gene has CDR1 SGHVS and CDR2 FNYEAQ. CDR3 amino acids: CASSLVPGDHEQFF. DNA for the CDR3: TGTGCCAGCAGCTTAGTTCCAGGGGACCATGAGCAGTTCTTC.

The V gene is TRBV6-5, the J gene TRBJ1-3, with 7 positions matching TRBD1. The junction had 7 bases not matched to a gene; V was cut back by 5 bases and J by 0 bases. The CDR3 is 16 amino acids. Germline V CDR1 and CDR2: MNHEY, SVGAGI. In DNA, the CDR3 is TGTGCCAGCAGTCGGGACAGTCTATACTCTGGAAACACCATATATTTT. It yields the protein CASSRDSLYSGNTIYF.

CDR3 nucleotides: TGTGCCAGCAGTTACTCAATCTTTGGAGGGGGCGGTCAGCCCCAGCATTTT. The encoded protein is CASSYSIFGGGGQPQHF. J is TRBJ1-5 and V is TRBV6-2 or TRBV6-3; 7 nucleotides align to TRBD1. Germline V gene data show CDR1 as MNHEY and CDR2 as SVGEGT. CDR3 length: 17 residues. V was clipped by 0 bases and J by 6 bases; unmatched bases: 11.

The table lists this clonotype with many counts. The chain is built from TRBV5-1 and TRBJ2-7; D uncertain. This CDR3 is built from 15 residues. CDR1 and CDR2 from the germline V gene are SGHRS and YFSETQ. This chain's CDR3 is CASSSGAASSYKQYV. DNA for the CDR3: TGCGCCAGCAGCTCAGGTGCCGCGAGCTCCTACAAGCAGTACGTC.

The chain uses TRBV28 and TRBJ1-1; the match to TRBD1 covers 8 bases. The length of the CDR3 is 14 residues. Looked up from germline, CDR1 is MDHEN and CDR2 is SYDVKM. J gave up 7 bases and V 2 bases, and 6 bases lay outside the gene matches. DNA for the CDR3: TGTGCCAGCAGTTTAAGACAGGGGTCTAGTGAAGCTTTCTTT. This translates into CASSLRQGSSEAFF.

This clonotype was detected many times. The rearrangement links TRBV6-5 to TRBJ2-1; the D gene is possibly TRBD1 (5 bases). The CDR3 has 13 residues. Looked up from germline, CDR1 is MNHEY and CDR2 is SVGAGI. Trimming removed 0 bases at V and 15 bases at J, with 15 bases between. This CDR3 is CASSYSAQGEGFF. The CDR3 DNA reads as TGTGCCAGCAGTTACTCGGCCCAGGGCGAAGGGTTCTTC.